Below, one T cell receptor beta chain is given with its context. The sample is drawn from a study of blood T cell repertoires in COVID-19. Across the study: COVID-19 samples, acute and convalescent, were from the United States, Italy and Spain. PBMCs, B-cell-depleted T cells, or T cells provided the cDNA or gDNA that made up the material.

Authors' analysis steps: Scientists estimated how many nucleated cells there were by amplifying reference gene primers. The repertoire was sequenced with immunoSEQ multiplex PCR; TCRdb's copy has only in-frame clones and lacks some. V, J and clone size derive from that table, while D and trimming were established from the DNA sequence. The sample has under 350,000 clones, 65% to 90% seen once. Germline-derived CDR1 and CDR2 are SNHLY and FYNNEI. The CDR3 is 15 amino acids. V shed 6 bases, J shed 6 bases, and the junction held 8 bases outside the gene matches. The sequence was obtained from a woman between 40 and 50 years old with acute COVID-19. Sequenced sample: PBMCs or T cells enriched from blood (not recorded which). J is TRBJ2-1 and V is TRBV2, with 10 bases identical to TRBD2. CDR3 bases: TGTGCCAGCAGGCAACTAGCGGGATTTGTCAATGAGCAGTTCTTC. Residues: CASRQLAGFVNEQFF. Filled out from reference TRBV2 and TRBJ2-1, the complete variable domain reads EPEVTQTPSHQVTQMGQEVILRCVPISNHLYFYWYRQILGQKVEFLVSFYNNEISEKSEIFDDQFSVERPDGSNFTLKIRSTKLEDSAMYFCASRQLAGFVNEQFFGPGTRLTVL.